This T cell receptor beta chain was identified during a study of blood T cell repertoires in COVID-19. About the study: The United States, Italy and Spain supplied acute and convalescent COVID-19 samples.

The method was immunoSEQ multiplex PCR; TCRdb's version includes in-frame clones alone and lacks a portion of them. The table has tens of thousands of clones, 85% to 90% seen once; the top ten hold more than 6.5%. The ends lost 3 bases at V and 15 bases at J; junction bases unmatched: 15. The CDR3 covers 14 residues. CDR1 and CDR2 from the germline V gene are SQVTM and ANQGSEA. The sequenced sample consisted of peripheral blood. The rearrangement links TRBV29-1 to TRBJ2-1; TRBD2 matches at 9 bases. The sequence derives from a woman of 80 years or more with active COVID-19. The CDR3 DNA sequence: TGCAGCGTTGATCCTGGACTAGCGCACGAAAGTAGGTTCTTC. Its translation: CSVDPGLAHESRFF.